This T cell receptor (beta chain) comes out of a study of cytomegalovirus exposure and HLA in healthy donors. A multiplex PCR was run with 60 Vbeta primers and 13 Jbeta primers. Measured with immunoSEQ multiplex PCR; TCRdb has only the in-frame clones, and not every one. Of fewer than 200,000 clones in the sample, 70% to 90% were seen once. The germline V gene has CDR1 KGHSH and CDR2 LQKENI. The V and J ends lost 0 bases and 9 bases respectively, with 15 bases between them. The CDR3 is made up of 15 amino acids. Sequencing was done on a sample of PBMCs. The chain carries TRBV18 and TRBJ2-1; a possible D gene is TRBD1 (6 bases). This clonotype originated in a woman aged 30 to 39 in good health and CMV-seronegative. The CDR3 nucleotides read TGTGCCAGCTCACCACCGGCAGGGGTTGACGGTGAGCAGTTCTTC. Translation gives CASSPPAGVDGEQFF.